A single sample gave rise to the 32 T cell receptor beta chains below, sequenced in a study of cytomegalovirus exposure and HLA in healthy donors. Use of 60 Vbeta and 13 Jbeta primers characterized the PCR. The assay was immunoSEQ multiplex PCR, and TCRdb's table has in-frame clones only and misses some. The sample consists of approximately 160,000 clones, roughly 76% of them appearing once. The sample taken for sequencing was PBMCs. These receptors were collected from a human donor in good health.

The CDR3 DNA reads TGTGCCACCAGCACAGGACAGGGGGCGCGAGCTCAGCCCCAGCATTTT. Encoded protein: CATSTGQGARAQPQHF. The chain couples TRBV15 to TRBJ1-5, with TRBD1 identical over 11 bases. The CDR3 runs 16 residues. The germline gives CDR1 LNHNV, CDR2 YYDKDF (reference sequence). With 4 bases clipped from V and 6 bases from J, the junction kept 8 bases outside the gene matches.

This sequence joins TRBV2 and TRBJ2-1; tentatively, D is TRBD2 (7 bases). The V and J ends lost 7 bases and 10 bases respectively, with 17 bases between them. CDR1 and CDR2 (germline): SNHLY, FYNNEI. The CDR3 has 13 amino acids. The DNA of the CDR3 is TGTGCCAGCAACCGACTAGCCCAGGGGGAGCAGTTCTTC. Translating gives CASNRLAQGEQFF. The variable domain in full, completed from reference TRBV2 and TRBJ2-1, reads EPEVTQTPSHQVTQMGQEVILRCVPISNHLYFYWYRQILGQKVEFLVSFYNNEISEKSEIFDDQFSVERPDGSNFTLKIRSTKLEDSAMYFCASNRLAQGEQFFGPGTRLTVL.

The chain recombines TRBV7-3 with TRBJ2-5, with 7 bases that match TRBD2. Losses at the gene ends were 5 bases for V and 5 bases for J; bases not matched to a gene: 14. The CDR3 loop spans 16 amino acids. CDR1 SGHTA and CDR2 FQGTGA come from the germline V gene. The CDR3: CASSPFREEVGETQYF. DNA for the CDR3: TGTGCCAGCAGCCCCTTCCGGGAGGAGGTAGGGGAGACCCAGTACTTC.

The table lists this clone with a few counts. The CDR3 DNA sequence: TGTGCCAGCACGGGACAGGGGGGCACAGATACGCAGTATTTT. It encodes CASTGQGGTDTQYF. The chain joins TRBV18 to TRBJ2-3, with 11 bases that match TRBD1. J was trimmed by 1 base and V by 8 bases; bases with no gene match: 2. CDR3 size: 14 residues. Germline V CDR1 and CDR2: KGHSH, LQKENI.

This chain uses TRBV4-3 with TRBJ1-3; no firm D call. V dropped 0 bases and J dropped 2 bases, with 5 bases sitting between them. CDR1 is LGHNA, CDR2 YSLEER, per germline. This CDR3 is 14 amino acids long. CDR3 loop: CASSQEPAGNTIYF. In DNA form, the CDR3 reads TGCGCCAGCAGCCAAGAGCCAGCTGGAAACACCATATATTTT.

Comments on this clone: The junction differs from germline at one of its ends, possibly a read error. The genes are TRBV2 and TRBJ1-5, with 12 bases fitting TRBD1. CDR1 SNHLY and CDR2 FYNNEI come from the germline V gene. There are 17 residues in the CDR3. The CDR3 DNA sequence: TGTGCCAGCAGTGAAGTCCCCGGGACAGGGGGCAACCAGCCCCAGCATTTT. Translating gives CASSEVPGTGGNQPQHF.

The chain combines TRBV7-9 with TRBJ2-7, with D uncertain. The germline V gene encodes CDR1 SEHNR and CDR2 FQNEAQ (reference sequence). V was clipped by 5 bases and J by 5 bases, with 7 bases between them. The CDR3 length is 11 residues. The chain's CDR3 is CASSPLDEQYF. The CDR3 DNA sequence: TGTGCCAGCAGCCCTTTAGACGAGCAGTACTTC.

This clone was observed a single time. The chain joins TRBV11-3 to TRBJ2-3, with TRBD2 matching 9 bases. The CDR3 is 17 residues long. CDR1 is SGHNT, CDR2 YENEEA, per germline. Unmatched junction bases numbered 11, after V lost 5 bases and J lost 2 bases. The CDR3 region has the DNA TGTGCCAGCAGCGAAGGGGCTAGCGGGGACCTCACAGATACGCAGTATTTT. Translating gives CASSEGASGDLTDTQYF.

The chain employs TRBV4-1 and TRBJ2-6, with TRBD2 matching over 14 bases. The V gene end was trimmed by 4 bases and the J gene end by 2 bases; junction bases not matched to a gene: 7. The CDR3 is made up of 19 amino acids. Germline CDR1 MGHRA, CDR2 YSYEKL. The CDR3 sequence is CASSPRGTSGGTGANVLTF. DNA for the CDR3: TGCGCCAGCAGCCCCAGAGGGACTAGCGGGGGAACTGGGGCCAACGTCCTGACTTTC.

The chain joins TRBV27 to TRBJ2-2; unclear D gene. CDR1 MNHEY and CDR2 SMNVEV come from the germline V gene (reference sequence). CDR3 size: 14 residues. The V end lost 4 bases, the J end lost 1 base, and 7 bases lay between the germline ends. This CDR3 reads CASSSTVNTGELFF. The CDR3 bases are TGTGCCAGCAGTTCGACTGTGAACACCGGGGAGCTGTTTTTT.

The chain recombines TRBV12-5 with TRBJ2-1, with 7 bases lining up with TRBD2. V trimming: 1 base; J trimming: 7 bases; junction bases outside the gene matches: 1. The germline CDR1 and CDR2 sequences are LGHNT and FRNRAP. The CDR3 totals 13 residues. This CDR3 reads CASGLAGGNEQFF. The CDR3, as DNA: TGTGCTAGTGGTTTGGCCGGGGGGAATGAGCAGTTCTTC.

This clone showed up just once. The rearrangement uses TRBV7-9 and TRBJ1-1; no reliable D call. The ends were cut back, 5 bases at V and 8 bases at J, with 12 bases in the middle. The CDR3 has 12 residues. The germline gives CDR1 SEHNR, CDR2 FQNEAQ (reference sequence). Written as DNA, the CDR3 is TGTGCCAGCAGCCCTGACAAGGCAGAAGCTTTCTTT. Amino acids: CASSPDKAEAFF.

This chain joins TRBV6-5 and TRBJ1-3; D is perhaps TRBD1 (6 bases). With 4 bases removed from V and 4 bases from J, the gap between germline ends came to 14 bases. Germline-derived CDR1 and CDR2 are MNHEY and SVGAGI. The CDR3 has 15 residues. The chain's CDR3 is CASSSTGLSGNTIYF. CDR3 nucleotides: TGTGCCAGCAGTTCCACAGGGTTATCAGGAAACACCATATATTTT.

Here the CDR3 DNA reads TGTGCCAGCAGCCACCGAAGGACAGGCGAGTATGGCTACACCTTC. Protein: CASSHRRTGEYGYTF. This chain links TRBV14 with TRBJ1-2; 7 bases agree with TRBD1. Germline V gene data show CDR1 as SGHDN and CDR2 as FVKESK. Trimming took 3 bases from V and 5 from J; bases not matched to a gene: 9. The CDR3 length is 15 residues. Full variable domain (rest looked up from reference TRBV14 and TRBJ1-2): EAGVTQFPSHSVIEKGQTVTLRCDPISGHDNLYWYRRVMGKEIKFLLHFVKESKQDESGMPNNRFLAERTGGTYSTLKVQPAELEDSGVYFCASSHRRTGEYGYTFGSGTRLTVV.

The chain joins TRBV4-1 to TRBJ1-6; D call uncertain. The V gene's germline CDR1 is MGHRA and CDR2 YSYEKL. V was shortened by 1 base and J by 3 bases, with 16 bases between the two germline ends. The CDR3 is 18 residues long. CDR3 sequence reads: CASSQVFPNPGYNSPLHF. CDR3 nucleotide sequence: TGCGCCAGCAGCCAAGTGTTCCCAAATCCGGGCTATAATTCACCCCTCCACTTT.

This clone appeared a few times. The chain uses TRBV19 and TRBJ2-5; 8 nucleotides match TRBD1. CDR1 and CDR2 (germline): LNHDA, SQIVND (reference sequence). This CDR3 region has 15 residues. V was pared by 6 bases and J by 1 base, with 7 bases of the junction left unmatched. The CDR3 sequence is CASRPGQASQETQYF. DNA of the CDR3: TGTGCCAGTAGGCCGGGACAGGCTTCCCAAGAGACCCAGTACTTC.

This chain connects TRBV6-5 to TRBJ1-2; the D is unclear. This CDR3 is 15 amino acids long. V was shortened by 4 bases and J by 1 base, with 13 bases between the two germline ends. Germline CDR1 is MNHEY and CDR2 is SVGAGI. This chain's CDR3 is CASSSYPGLNYGYTF. CDR3 coding DNA: TGTGCCAGCAGTTCCTACCCCGGACTTAACTATGGCTACACCTTC.

V gene TRBV7-9 combines with J gene TRBJ1-1; TRBD1 is a possible D gene (5 bases). Germline lookup yields CDR1 SEHNR and CDR2 FQNEAQ (reference sequence). Between the trimmed V and J ends, which lost 3 bases and 4 bases, there was a span of 12 bases. CDR3 length: 14 amino acids. Here the CDR3 reads CASSLGGRGTEAFF. CDR3 nucleotides: TGTGCCAGCAGCTTGGGGGGTCGTGGCACTGAAGCTTTCTTT. The full variable domain, completed using reference TRBV7-9 and TRBJ1-1, is DTGVSQNPRHKITKRGQNVTFRCDPISEHNRLYWYRQTLGQGPEFLTYFQNEAQLEKSRLLSDRFSAERPKGSFSTLEIQRTEQGDSAMYLCASSLGGRGTEAFFGQGTRLTVV.

This chain uses TRBV2 with TRBJ1-2; 9 positions match TRBD1. The CDR3 is made up of 14 amino acids. Per the germline V gene, CDR1 is SNHLY and CDR2 is FYNNEI. Unmatched junction bases numbered 5, after V lost 6 bases and J lost 3 bases. This chain's CDR3 is CASSITGGDYGYTF. The CDR3 nucleotides read TGTGCCAGCAGCATCACAGGGGGCGACTATGGCTACACCTTC.

V usage is TRBV27 and J usage is TRBJ2-1, with 7 bases that match TRBD2. Germline V lookup: CDR1 MNHEY, CDR2 SMNVEV (reference sequence). This CDR3 has 13 amino acids. V gave up 8 bases and J gave up 8 bases; unmatched junction bases: 9. The CDR3 spells CASWVSGAYEQFF. CDR3 bases: TGTGCCAGCTGGGTGAGCGGGGCCTATGAGCAGTTCTTC.

The chain combines TRBV13 with TRBJ2-7, with 13 bases matching TRBD2. Per germline, CDR1 PRHDT and CDR2 FYEKMQ (reference sequence). The CDR3 runs 17 residues. With 5 bases clipped from V and 2 bases from J, the junction kept 9 bases outside the gene matches. CDR3 amino acids: CASSGTSGGDVTYEQYF. The CDR3 DNA reads as TGTGCCAGCAGCGGAACTAGCGGGGGGGACGTGACCTACGAGCAGTACTTC.

CDR3 region: CATSRDSPGLSYEQYF. In nucleotides, the CDR3 is TGTGCCACCAGCAGAGATTCCCCAGGGCTCTCCTACGAGCAGTACTTC. V usage is TRBV15 and J usage is TRBJ2-7, with D maybe TRBD1 (5 bases). The CDR3 extends over 16 amino acids. The ends were cut back, 0 bases at V and 0 bases at J, with 12 bases in the middle. The germline V gene encodes CDR1 LNHNV and CDR2 YYDKDF (reference sequence).

This chain connects TRBV15 to TRBJ2-1; 8 nucleotides agree with TRBD2. V shed 0 bases, J shed 0 bases, and the junction held 10 bases outside the gene matches. The CDR3 has 19 residues. Per germline, CDR1 LNHNV and CDR2 YYDKDF (reference sequence). The CDR3 sequence is CATSRETSEEASSYNEQFF. CDR3 DNA: TGTGCCACCAGCAGAGAGACTAGCGAAGAGGCCAGCTCCTACAATGAGCAGTTCTTC. Full variable domain (remainder filled in from reference TRBV15 and TRBJ2-1): DAMVIQNPRYQVTQFGKPVTLSCSQTLNHNVMYWYQQKSSQAPKLLFHYYDKDFNNEADTPDNFQSRRPNTSFCFLDIRSPGLGDTAMYLCATSRETSEEASSYNEQFFGPGTRLTVL.

The CDR3 reads CASEKRTSGGAGETQYF. Written as DNA, the CDR3 is TGTGCCAGCGAGAAACGGACTAGCGGGGGGGCAGGTGAGACCCAGTACTTC. The chain uses TRBV5-4 and TRBJ2-5; 15 bases line up with TRBD2. The ends lost 7 bases at V and 5 bases at J; junction bases unmatched: 12. Germline V gene sequence: CDR1 SGHNT, CDR2 YYREEE (reference sequence). This CDR3 comprises 17 residues. The full variable domain, rest sourced from reference TRBV5-4 and TRBJ2-5, is ETGVTQSPTHLIKTRGQQVTLRCSSQSGHNTVSWYQQALGQGPQFIFQYYREEENGRGNFPPRFSGLQFPNYSSELNVNALELDDSALYLCASEKRTSGGAGETQYFGPGTRLLVL.

This chain links TRBV5-1 with TRBJ1-1; D unresolved. Germline CDR1 and CDR2: SGHRS and YFSETQ. V was cut by 6 bases and J by 5 bases, with 20 bases left in between. The CDR3 totals 15 residues. CDR3 region: CASKAIRGTGTEAFF. The CDR3 nucleotides read TGCGCCAGCAAGGCGATTCGGGGAACTGGGACTGAAGCTTTCTTT.

This clone was seen a few times. The J gene is TRBJ1-6, the V gene TRBV6-6, with 7 bases matching TRBD1. The CDR3 extends over 15 amino acids. Per germline, CDR1 MNHNY and CDR2 SVGAGI (reference sequence). After removal of 6 bases from V and 10 bases from J, the junction contained 12 bases not matched to a gene. DNA for the CDR3: TGTGCCAGCAGACCGACTGACAGGGAGCAATCACCCCTCCACTTT. Its protein is CASRPTDREQSPLHF.

The CDR3 spells CSVPPISPSGEQFF. The CDR3 DNA is TGCAGCGTCCCCCCTATATCTCCCTCGGGTGAGCAGTTCTTC. The chain is built from TRBV29-1 and TRBJ2-1; D not certain. Germline lookup yields CDR1 SQVTM and CDR2 ANQGSEA. V gave up 6 bases and J gave up 9 bases, with 21 bases separating them. The length of the CDR3 is 14 residues.

This rearrangement joins TRBV4-3 to TRBJ2-3; tentative D call: TRBD2 (6 bases). The CDR3 is made up of 18 amino acids. Germline CDR1 LGHNA, CDR2 YSLEER. V was shortened by 0 bases and J by 3 bases, with 19 bases between the two germline ends. The CDR3 region is CASSQDGGTPKQTDTQYF. In DNA form, the CDR3 reads TGCGCCAGCAGCCAAGATGGGGGGACCCCTAAGCAAACAGATACGCAGTATTTT.

The genes are TRBV9 and TRBJ1-1, with D perhaps TRBD1 (5 bases). Trimming removed 2 bases from V and 1 base from J, with 6 bases in between. From germline, CDR1 is SGDLS and CDR2 YYNGEE. The CDR3 contains 13 residues. CDR3 amino acids: CASSVQGNTEAFF. The CDR3 DNA sequence: TGTGCCAGCAGCGTGCAGGGGAACACTGAAGCTTTCTTT.

The V gene is TRBV6-1, the J gene TRBJ2-7; 7 bases are a match to TRBD1. V was pared by 6 bases and J by 2 bases, with 10 bases of the junction left unmatched. CDR1 MNHNS and CDR2 SASEGT come from the germline V gene. The CDR3 consists of 15 residues. The CDR3 DNA sequence: TGTGCCAGCAGAAGAGAGACAGGGCTCCCCTACGAGCAGTACTTC. This gives the protein CASRRETGLPYEQYF.

CDR3 sequence reads: CASSKGRQLNSPLHF. The CDR3 region has the DNA TGTGCCAGCAGCAAGGGGCGACAATTAAATTCACCCCTCCACTTT. The V and J genes are TRBV21-1 and TRBJ1-6; the table gives TRBD1 as D, unverified against the DNA. TRBV21-1 is designated a pseudogene. The CDR3 is 15 residues long.

V usage is TRBV5-1 and J usage is TRBJ2-7; weak D call: TRBD1 (6 bases). Germline CDR1 reads SGHRS; CDR2 reads YFSETQ. This CDR3 comprises 13 residues. V dropped 1 base and J dropped 6 bases, with 11 bases sitting between them. In nucleotides, the CDR3 is TGCGCCAGCAGCTTGACAGGGTGGCCCGAGCAGTACTTC. It is translated as CASSLTGWPEQYF.